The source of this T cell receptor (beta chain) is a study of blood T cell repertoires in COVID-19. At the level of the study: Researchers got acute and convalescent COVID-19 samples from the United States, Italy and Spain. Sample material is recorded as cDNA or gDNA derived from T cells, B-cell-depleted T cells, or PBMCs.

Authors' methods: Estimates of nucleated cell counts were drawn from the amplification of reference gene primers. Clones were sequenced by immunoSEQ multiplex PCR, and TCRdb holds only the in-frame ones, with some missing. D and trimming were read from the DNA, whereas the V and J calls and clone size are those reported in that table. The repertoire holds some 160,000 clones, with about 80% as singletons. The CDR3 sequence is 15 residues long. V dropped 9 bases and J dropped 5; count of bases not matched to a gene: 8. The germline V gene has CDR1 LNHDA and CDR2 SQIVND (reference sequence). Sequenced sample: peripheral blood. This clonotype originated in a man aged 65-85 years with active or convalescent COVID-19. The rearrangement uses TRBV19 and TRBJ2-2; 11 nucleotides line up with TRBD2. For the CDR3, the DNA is TGTGCCAGCACTTTAGCGGGGGGGCCGACCGGGGAGCTGTTTTTT. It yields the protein CASTLAGGPTGELFF.